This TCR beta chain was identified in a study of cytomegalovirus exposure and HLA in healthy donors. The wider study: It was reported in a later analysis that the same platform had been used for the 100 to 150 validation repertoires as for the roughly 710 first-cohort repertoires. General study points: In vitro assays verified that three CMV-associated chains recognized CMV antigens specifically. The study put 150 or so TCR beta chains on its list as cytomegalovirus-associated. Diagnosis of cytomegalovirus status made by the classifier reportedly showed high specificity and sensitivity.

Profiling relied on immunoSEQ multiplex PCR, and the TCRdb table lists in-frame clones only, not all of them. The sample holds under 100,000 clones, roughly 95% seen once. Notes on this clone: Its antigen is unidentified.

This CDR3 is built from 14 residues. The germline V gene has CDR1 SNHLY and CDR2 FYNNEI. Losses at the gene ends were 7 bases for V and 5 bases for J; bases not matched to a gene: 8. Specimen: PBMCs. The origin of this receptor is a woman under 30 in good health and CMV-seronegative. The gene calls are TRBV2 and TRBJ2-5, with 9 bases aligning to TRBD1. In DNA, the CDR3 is TGTGCCAGCACCATACAGGGGGCGGGGGAGACCCAGTACTTC. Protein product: CASTIQGAGETQYF.